Each of the 32 T cell receptor beta chains below was sequenced from the same sample in a study of cytomegalovirus exposure and HLA in healthy donors (dated by TCRdb to the late 2010s). Library creation used the immunoSEQ multiplex PCR assay. For the multiplex PCR, a mixture combining 60 forward primers for TCR Vbeta segments and 13 reverse primers for TCR Jbeta segments was used. TCRdb re-hosts the immuneACCESS table, in-frame sequences only. Its copies lack some clones; in the studies checked, an unresolved V gene accounts for under half of them, and the cause for the rest is not known. This sample is represented by 120,000 to 150,000 clones; approximately 91% of them were singletons. The ten largest account for around 0.5% of the sample. What was sequenced was PBMCs. The receptors originated from a woman between 35 and 50 years old in good health and CMV-seronegative.

The chain's CDR3 is CAIRTGTGTEAFF. The DNA for the CDR3 is TGTGCCATCAGAACCGGGACAGGGACTGAAGCTTTCTTT. The V and J genes are TRBV10-3 and TRBJ1-1; TRBD1 matches 9 bases. Trimming cost V 6 bases and J 5 bases; bases outside gene matches: 4. The germline V gene encodes CDR1 ENHRY and CDR2 SYGVKD. The length of the CDR3 is 13 residues.

The rearrangement joins TRBV7-6 to TRBJ2-3, with D unclear. The CDR3 is made up of 13 amino acids. Trimming took off 4 bases at V and 5 bases at J, with 10 bases between the two ends. Germline V gives CDR1 SGHVS, CDR2 FNYEAQ. The CDR3 loop reads CASSWSPQDTQYF. CDR3 in DNA: TGTGCCAGCAGCTGGAGCCCTCAAGATACGCAGTATTTT.

The chain employs TRBV29-1 and TRBJ1-1; unclear D gene. The CDR3 is 14 residues long. The germline CDR1 and CDR2 sequences are SQVTM and ANQGSEA. V dropped 0 bases and J dropped 5 bases, with 13 bases sitting between them. CDR3 region: CSVEETRRVTEAFF. The CDR3 DNA reads TGCAGCGTTGAAGAAACTCGTCGGGTTACTGAAGCTTTCTTT.

This chain joins TRBV11-3 and TRBJ2-1; D remains ambiguous. Trimming left V 5 bases short and J 3 bases short, with 5 bases between. Germline assignment: CDR1 SGHNT and CDR2 YENEEA. The CDR3 is 12 amino acids. The CDR3 DNA is TGTGCCAGCAGCGCGCTCTACAATGAGCAGTTCTTC. Translated: CASSALYNEQFF.

Remarks on this clone: Distinct nucleotide sequences in the sample also encode this CDR3. V is TRBV28 and J is TRBJ1-1, with TRBD1 matching 10 bases. The ends lost 3 bases at V and 2 bases at J; junction bases unmatched: 6. CDR1 is MDHEN and CDR2 is SYDVKM in the germline V gene. The CDR3 runs 16 residues. The CDR3 bases are TGTGCCAGCAGTTTTCCCGGGACAGGGGAAAACACTGAAGCTTTCTTT. Translated, it gives CASSFPGTGENTEAFF.

This clone was counted a single time. The chain joins TRBV7-9 to TRBJ2-1; D is possibly TRBD2 (5 bases). The CDR3 spans 15 residues. Trimming cost V 1 base and J 0 bases, with 7 bases left between them. From germline, CDR1 is SEHNR and CDR2 FQNEAQ (reference sequence). In nucleotides, the CDR3 is TGTGCCAGCAGCTTAGGAGCGGCCTCCTACAATGAGCAGTTCTTC. Translated: CASSLGAASYNEQFF.

The chain recombines TRBV7-9 with TRBJ1-1, with a possible D match to TRBD1 (6 bases). Germline CDR1 SEHNR, CDR2 FQNEAQ (reference sequence). The CDR3 is 13 residues long. V shed 5 bases and J shed 5 bases, with 12 bases lying between them. The CDR3 nucleotides read TGTGCCAGCAGCCCAAACAGGGTTACTGAAGCTTTCTTT. Amino acid sequence: CASSPNRVTEAFF.

The rearrangement uses TRBV11-2 and TRBJ2-7, with a tentative D call TRBD1 (6 bases). This CDR3 is built from 14 residues. Germline loops: CDR1 SGHAT, CDR2 FQNNGV. Deletions cut 2 bases from V and 2 bases from J, with 10 bases between. CDR3: CASSLTGGPYEQYF. CDR3 coding DNA: TGTGCCAGCAGCTTAACTGGGGGCCCCTACGAGCAGTACTTC.

V usage is TRBV14 and J usage is TRBJ2-2; 10 bases map to TRBD1. The ends lost 3 bases at V and 3 bases at J; junction bases unmatched: 4. Per germline, CDR1 SGHDN and CDR2 FVKESK. The CDR3 is 16 residues long. CDR3 DNA sequence: TGTGCCAGCAGCCAGGACAGGGGGTCGCACACCGGGGAGCTGTTTTTT. It is translated as CASSQDRGSHTGELFF.

This clone has just a few counts. The rearrangement joins TRBV25-1 to TRBJ1-3; a weak D match, TRBD1 (5 bases). CDR1 and CDR2 from the germline V gene are MGHDK and SYGVNS. The CDR3 sequence is 15 residues long. V was pared by 3 bases and J by 8 bases, with 17 bases between. The CDR3 is CASSDRQSFSDTIYF. In nucleotides, the CDR3 is TGTGCCAGCAGTGATCGACAGTCCTTTTCGGACACCATATATTTT.

The genes are TRBV28 and TRBJ1-2; a possible D gene is TRBD1 (5 bases). Trimming took 7 bases from V and 6 from J, leaving 18 bases between them. The CDR3 runs to 14 residues. The germline V gene has CDR1 MDHEN and CDR2 SYDVKM. The CDR3 DNA is TGTGCCAGCACCCCCGGGCAGGGAAGGGATGGCTACACCTTC. It encodes CASTPGQGRDGYTF.

This clone was seen only once. This chain uses TRBV7-2 with TRBJ2-5; a possible D gene is TRBD1 (6 bases). Trimming pared 6 bases from V and 4 bases from J, leaving 24 bases between. Germline-derived CDR1 and CDR2 are SGHTA and FQGNSA. This CDR3 region has 17 residues. CDR3 coding DNA: TGTGCCAGCAGTCTAAATCCCCCACAGGGTGGTGGAGAGACCCAGTACTTC. Translation gives CASSLNPPQGGGETQYF. The full variable domain, in which reference TRBV7-2 and TRBJ2-5 provide the parts outside the CDR3, is GAGVSQSPSNKVTEKGKDVELRCDPISGHTALYWYRQSLGQGLEFLIYFQGNSAPDKSGLPSDRFSAERTGGSVSTLTIQRTQQEDSAVYLCASSLNPPQGGGETQYFGPGTRLLVL.

This clone was seen more than once but under ten times. This chain uses TRBV2 with TRBJ2-5; 7 nucleotides agree with TRBD2. CDR1 and CDR2 from the germline V gene are SNHLY and FYNNEI. J lost 3 bases, V lost 6 bases, and 4 bases had no gene match. The CDR3 runs to 13 residues. CDR3 amino acids: CASRREREETQYF. CDR3 bases: TGTGCCAGCAGGCGGGAGAGGGAAGAGACCCAGTACTTC.

This clone was recorded only once. The chain employs TRBV14 and TRBJ2-2; 9 bases are shared with TRBD1. After removal of 4 bases from V and 6 bases from J, the junction contained 6 bases not matched to a gene. This CDR3 spans 15 amino acids. The germline CDR1 and CDR2 sequences are SGHDN and FVKESK. The CDR3 here is CASSPRTGVAGELFF. In DNA, the CDR3 is TGTGCCAGCAGCCCTAGGACAGGGGTTGCCGGGGAGCTGTTTTTT.

This rearrangement joins TRBV6-7 to TRBJ1-5; the D gene is possibly TRBD1 (5 bases). TRBV6-7 is assigned to the ORF class and has an uncertain function. The germline V and J ends were trimmed by 10 bases and 2 bases, with 12 bases remaining between them. The CDR3 is 13 amino acids. The CDR3 DNA sequence: TGTGCCATAAGACAGAACTGCAATCAGCCCCAGCATTTT. Its translation is CAIRQNCNQPQHF.

The V and J genes are TRBV27 and TRBJ2-7; 9 bases fit TRBD1. Germline-derived CDR1 and CDR2 are MNHEY and SMNVEV (reference sequence). V lost 6 bases, J lost 0 bases, and 6 bases stayed unmatched. CDR3 length: 15 amino acids. Here the CDR3 reads CASRSGQGSSYEQYF. DNA of the CDR3: TGTGCCAGCAGATCAGGACAGGGGAGCTCCTACGAGCAGTACTTC.

This clone was counted a single time. The DNA of the CDR3 is TGTGCCAGCAGTGCGGGGGGGGCTGACATTCAGTACTTC. Protein product: CASSAGGADIQYF. The V and J genes are TRBV6-1 and TRBJ2-4; TRBD2 aligns across 8 bases. CDR1 MNHNS and CDR2 SASEGT come from the germline V gene. V shed 4 bases, J shed 8 bases, and the junction held 4 bases outside the gene matches. CDR3 length equals 13 residues.

This chain uses TRBV6-6 with TRBJ2-7; 10 bases agree with TRBD2. With V trimmed by 10 bases and J by 5 bases, 5 bases remained unmatched. Per germline, CDR1 MNHNY and CDR2 SVGAGI (reference sequence). CDR3 length: 12 amino acids. CDR3: CATSGSSNEQYF. DNA of the CDR3: TGTGCCACTAGCGGGAGTTCCAACGAGCAGTACTTC.

The chain couples TRBV6-6 to TRBJ2-7; D is possibly TRBD2 (6 bases). Per germline, CDR1 MNHNY and CDR2 SVGAGI (reference sequence). Between the trimmed V and J ends, which lost 1 base and 5 bases, there was a span of 15 bases. The length of the CDR3 is 15 residues. The DNA of the CDR3 is TGTGCCAGCAGTTACTTAAGGAGGGGTGAGGACGAGCAGTACTTC. Translated, it gives CASSYLRRGEDEQYF.

The chain links TRBV11-2 to TRBJ2-2; 9 bases fit TRBD2. Germline values: CDR1 SGHAT, CDR2 FQNNGV. The length of the CDR3 is 15 residues. Trimming removed 5 bases from V and 4 bases from J; junction bases left unmatched: 5. In DNA, the CDR3 is TGTGCCAGCAGCCAGATAGCGGGAGCCACCGGGGAGCTGTTTTTT. Protein: CASSQIAGATGELFF.

This chain uses TRBV2 with TRBJ2-7; TRBD2 aligns across 8 bases. J was trimmed by 5 bases and V by 1 base; bases with no gene match: 16. The CDR3 is made up of 18 amino acids. Germline CDR1 is SNHLY and CDR2 is FYNNEI. CDR3 sequence reads: CASSEEGVGREALNEQYF. The CDR3 nucleotides read TGTGCCAGCAGTGAAGAGGGTGTCGGGCGGGAGGCCCTGAACGAGCAGTACTTC.

The chain has TRBV28 and TRBJ1-2; TRBD1 is a possible D gene (5 bases). The CDR3 runs 15 residues. Trimming stripped 6 bases from V and 6 bases from J, with 20 bases between. Germline assignment: CDR1 MDHEN and CDR2 SYDVKM. CDR3 protein: CASRVIGEGVDGYTF. The CDR3 DNA sequence: TGTGCCAGCAGGGTAATAGGGGAAGGGGTCGATGGCTACACCTTC.

The rearrangement joins TRBV5-8 to TRBJ2-1; 7 positions match TRBD2. The V segment lost 3 bases and the J segment 4 bases; nucleotides outside the gene matches: 7. There are 15 residues in the CDR3. Germline CDR1 is SGHTS and CDR2 is YDEGEE. The CDR3 nucleotides are TGTGCCAGCAGCTCGATACTAGCGTCTTACAATGAGCAGTTCTTC. Translated, it gives CASSSILASYNEQFF.

For this clone: The junction and the germline gene differ at one end; a read error may be behind it. CDR3: CSVGPRTAQDTQYF. The CDR3 DNA reads as TGCAGCGTTGGCCCCCGGACAGCCCAAGATACCCAGTACTTC. This chain links TRBV29-1 with TRBJ2-5; TRBD1 is a possible D gene (6 bases). The CDR3 spans 14 residues. Germline CDR1 reads SQVTM; CDR2 reads ANQGSEA.

This chain joins TRBV4-1 and TRBJ1-2; TRBD1 aligns across 7 bases. The CDR3 spans 12 residues. Germline-derived CDR1 and CDR2 are MGHRA and YSYEKL. V gave up 4 bases and J gave up 8 bases; unmatched junction bases: 4. The CDR3 loop reads CASSRGQRGYTF. The CDR3 DNA reads TGCGCCAGCAGCCGGGGACAGCGCGGCTACACCTTC.

V and J are TRBV11-2 and TRBJ1-1; unclear D gene. The CDR3 runs to 13 residues. Germline loops: CDR1 SGHAT, CDR2 FQNNGV. Trimming removed 0 bases from V and 4 bases from J, with 6 bases in between. CDR3 region: CASSLDRRTEAFF. The CDR3 nucleotides are TGTGCCAGCAGCTTAGACAGGCGCACTGAAGCTTTCTTT.

This rearrangement joins TRBV6-5 to TRBJ1-2; D gene uncertain. V gave up 2 bases and J gave up 1 base, with 8 bases separating them. The CDR3 runs 14 residues. Germline V gene lookup returns CDR1 MNHEY and CDR2 SVGAGI. This chain's CDR3 is CASSYLGGNYGYTF. The DNA for the CDR3 is TGTGCCAGCAGTTACCTTGGCGGTAACTATGGCTACACCTTC.

The CDR3 coding sequence is TGTGCCAGCAGCTTAGTCCCTACCTACGAGCAGTACTTC. This encodes CASSLVPTYEQYF. J is TRBJ2-7 and V is TRBV7-9, with unresolved D. Trimming left V 1 base short and J 2 bases short, with 6 bases between. Germline CDR1 SEHNR, CDR2 FQNEAQ (reference sequence). This CDR3 has 13 residues.

The gene calls are TRBV4-2 and TRBJ2-1; 7 nucleotides match TRBD2. The V gene's germline CDR1 is LGHNA and CDR2 YNFKEQ. The CDR3 is made up of 13 amino acids. J lost 4 bases, V lost 4 bases, and 1 base had no gene match. The CDR3 sequence is CASSLSGYNEQFF. Here the CDR3 DNA reads TGTGCCAGCAGCCTTAGCGGGTACAATGAGCAGTTCTTC.

This chain connects TRBV10-3 to TRBJ2-3; tentative D call: TRBD2 (7 bases). The germline V gene encodes CDR1 ENHRY and CDR2 SYGVKD. V was shortened by 6 bases and J by 3 bases, with 13 bases between the two germline ends. The length of the CDR3 is 14 residues. The CDR3 region is CAIRIGGETDTQYF. The CDR3, as DNA: TGTGCCATCAGGATAGGGGGGGAAACAGATACGCAGTATTTT.

This sequence joins TRBV5-1 and TRBJ1-2; 8 nucleotides agree with TRBD1. After removal of 4 bases from V and 4 bases from J, the junction contained 6 bases not matched to a gene. The germline CDR1 and CDR2 sequences are SGHRS and YFSETQ. There are 14 residues in the CDR3. The CDR3 here is CASSLSTGAYGYTF. The CDR3, as DNA: TGCGCCAGCAGCCTCTCGACAGGGGCCTATGGCTACACCTTC.

The chain joins TRBV7-8 to TRBJ2-2, with D possibly being TRBD2 (6 bases). CDR1 is SGHVS and CDR2 is FQNEAQ in the germline V gene. The CDR3 consists of 15 residues. The ends were cut back, 6 bases at V and 0 bases at J, with 11 bases in the middle. CDR3 coding DNA: TGTGCCAGCAGTAGGAGGGAAACGAACACCGGGGAGCTGTTTTTT. This codes for CASSRRETNTGELFF. Variable domain in full (rest from reference TRBV7-8 and TRBJ2-2): GAGVSQSPRYKVAKRGQDVALRCDPISGHVSLFWYQQALGQGPEFLTYFQNEAQLDKSGLPSDRFFAERPEGSVSTLKIQRTQQEDSAVYLCASSRRETNTGELFFGEGSRLTVL.